A single sample gave rise to the 7 T cell receptor beta chains below, sequenced in a study of T-cell reconstitution after alpha-beta-depleted transplantation in children. Unique molecular identifiers were built into the TCRbeta library. TCRdb reanalysed the PCR reads using MiXCR and keeps one entry per CDR3 protein. This sample has 700,000 to 850,000 distinct CDR3 sequences, with approximately 15% found just once. The sample in question was PBMCs, mostly from graft donor cells, obtained 360 days after TCRalphabeta/CD19-depleted stem cell transplant. These receptors came from a male patient younger than 18 who had a stem cell transplant for acute lymphoblastic leukemia, so the T cells may come from the graft donor.

This clonotype occurred a few times. The chain has TRBV7-9 and TRBJ2-5; the match to TRBD1 covers 7 bases. The CDR3 length is 14 residues. Germline V gene sequence: CDR1 SEHNR, CDR2 FQNEAQ (reference sequence). The junction had 3 bases not matched to a gene; V was cut back by 5 bases and J by 0 bases. Here the CDR3 reads CASSVTGHQETQYF. The CDR3 nucleotides read TGTGCCAGCAGCGTGACAGGGCACCAAGAGACCCAGTACTTC.

This clonotype was counted only a few times. The chain employs TRBV29-1 and TRBJ2-1; D is tentatively TRBD1 or TRBD2 (6 bases each). This CDR3 region has 16 residues. V lost 1 base and J 4 bases, leaving 17 bases between the germline ends. CDR1 SQVTM and CDR2 ANQGSEA come from the germline V gene. The CDR3 region is CSVEAIRGRGYNEQFF. As DNA, the CDR3 is TGCAGCGTTGAAGCTATCCGGGGGCGCGGGTACAATGAGCAGTTCTTC.

Note on this clonotype: The junction and the germline gene differ at one end; a read error may be behind it. This rearrangement joins TRBV5-1 to TRBJ2-7; 8 bases agree with TRBD2. Germline V gene lookup returns CDR1 SGHRS and CDR2 YFSETQ. CDR3 length equals 16 residues. CDR3 coding DNA: TGCGCCAGCAGCCTAACCACCGGGACTAGGCCCCTCACGGTTTCCTTC. Translated: CASSLTTGTRPLTVSF. Full variable domain (missing parts from reference TRBV5-1 and TRBJ2-7): KAGVTQTPRYLIKTRGQQVTLSCSPISGHRSVSWYQQTPGQGLQFLFEYFSETQRNKGNFPGRFSGRQFSNSRSEMNVSTLELGDSALYLCASSLTTGTRPLTVSFGPGTRLTVT.

The chain couples TRBV21-1 to TRBJ2-6; no DNA check was done on the table's D call, TRBD1. TRBV21-1 is an annotated pseudogene. The CDR3 contains 19 residues. The CDR3 is CASSKTPGTGASGANVLTF. CDR3 nucleotide sequence: TGTGCCAGCAGCAAAACCCCGGGGACAGGGGCCTCTGGGGCCAACGTCCTGACTTTC.

This clonotype was seen more than once but under ten times. V gene TRBV6-5 combines with J gene TRBJ1-4; D is uncertain. V was trimmed by 2 bases and J by 5 bases, leaving 9 bases between them. Looked up from germline, CDR1 is MNHEY and CDR2 is SVGAGI. The CDR3 is made up of 14 amino acids. The DNA for the CDR3 is TGTGCCAGCAGTTACGGACGGAGAAATGAAAAACTGTTTTTT. It translates to CASSYGRRNEKLFF.

This clonotype was found many times. V and J are TRBV4-2 and TRBJ2-7, with a tentative D call TRBD2 (6 bases). The V gene lost 1 base and the J gene lost 6 bases, with 16 bases spanning the gap. This CDR3 is built from 15 residues. Germline loops: CDR1 LGHNA, CDR2 YNFKEQ. CDR3 protein: CASSQGEPGESEQYF. The CDR3, as DNA: TGTGCCAGCAGCCAAGGTGAACCGGGAGAATCCGAGCAGTACTTC.

Remarks on this clonotype: Possible read error: a much larger clone is one base away. The rearrangement uses TRBV5-1 and TRBJ2-7, with D perhaps TRBD1 or TRBD2 (6 bases each). Germline assignment: CDR1 SGHRS and CDR2 YFSETQ. CDR3 length equals 13 residues. DNA of the CDR3: TGCGCCAGCGGCTTGGTGGAGGGGGACGAGCAGTACTTC. Translating gives CASGLVEGDEQYF.